One and the same sample provided the 19 T cell receptor beta chains below, sequenced in a study of OX40 agonist ivuxolimab in advanced cancers. The library was obtained by the immunoSEQ multiplex PCR assay. The clones in this table, taken by TCRdb from immuneACCESS, are in-frame only. Not every clone is retained; where verified, under half of the shortfall comes from an unresolved V gene, and the cause of the rest is unknown. This sample is represented by some 90,000 clones; around 87% of them were singletons. The ten largest account for approximately 4% of the sample. Sequencing was performed on CD4+ or CD8+ T cells sorted from blood, taken in a trial of the OX40 agonist ivuxolimab. The receptors stem from an adult with an advanced solid tumor such as melanoma, head and neck, liver or kidney cancer.

The chain links TRBV27 to TRBJ1-1; D is uncertain. This CDR3 is 14 amino acids long. The V and J ends lost 3 bases and 1 base respectively, with 9 bases between them. Germline V CDR1 and CDR2: MNHEY, SMNVEV (reference sequence). The chain's CDR3 is CASSFQEENTEAFF. The CDR3 DNA sequence: TGTGCCAGCAGTTTTCAGGAGGAGAACACTGAAGCTTTCTTT.

V and J are TRBV7-2 and TRBJ1-6; 7 positions match TRBD1. The CDR3 has 15 residues. V was clipped by 2 bases and J by 5 bases; unmatched bases: 3. Germline CDR1 reads SGHTA; CDR2 reads FQGNSA. The CDR3, as DNA: TGTGCCAGCAGCTTACAGGGGGTCGATAATTCACCCCTCCACTTT. Translating gives CASSLQGVDNSPLHF.

This chain connects TRBV5-4 to TRBJ2-2, with 9 bases identical to TRBD2. This CDR3 has 16 residues. The germline CDR1 and CDR2 sequences are SGHNT and YYREEE (reference sequence). V lost 4 bases and J lost 1; bases outside the gene matches: 5. CDR3 nucleotides: TGTGCCAGCAGCCATGCGACTAGCGGGAACACCGGGGAGCTGTTTTTT. Its protein is CASSHATSGNTGELFF.

V and J are TRBV9 and TRBJ1-5; unclear D gene. This CDR3 has 15 residues. With 3 bases removed from V and 2 bases from J, the gap between germline ends came to 12 bases. CDR1 and CDR2 (germline): SGDLS, YYNGEE. CDR3 in DNA: TGTGCCAGCAGCGCGTTTGGGGATCGCAATCAGCCCCAGCATTTT. Encoded protein: CASSAFGDRNQPQHF.

The chain uses TRBV2 and TRBJ2-5; D unclear. Germline CDR1 and CDR2: SNHLY and FYNNEI. The length of the CDR3 is 11 residues. Trimming pared 4 bases from V and 3 bases from J, leaving 3 bases between. This CDR3 is CASSGEETQYF. The CDR3 DNA is TGTGCCAGCAGTGGCGAAGAGACCCAGTACTTC. Combining the CDR3 with reference TRBV2 and TRBJ2-5 gives the whole variable domain EPEVTQTPSHQVTQMGQEVILRCVPISNHLYFYWYRQILGQKVEFLVSFYNNEISEKSEIFDDQFSVERPDGSNFTLKIRSTKLEDSAMYFCASSGEETQYFGPGTRLLVL.

This clone was found a few times. This chain joins TRBV2 and TRBJ2-3; TRBD2 matches 7 bases. CDR1 is SNHLY, CDR2 FYNNEI, per germline. Unmatched junction bases numbered 7, after V lost 5 bases and J lost 2 bases. The CDR3 contains 15 residues. The CDR3 DNA reads as TGTGCCAGCAGTCGGCGGGAGCTGGCCACAGATACGCAGTATTTT. It yields the protein CASSRRELATDTQYF.

This clone was counted once. This chain uses TRBV15 with TRBJ1-1; D is ambiguous. V was cut by 0 bases and J by 8 bases, with 16 bases left in between. Germline V CDR1 and CDR2: LNHNV, YYDKDF (reference sequence). The CDR3 has 15 amino acids. CDR3 sequence: CATSRDRAGANEAFF. In DNA, the CDR3 is TGTGCCACCAGCAGAGATCGGGCCGGAGCAAACGAAGCTTTCTTT.

V gene TRBV29-1 combines with J gene TRBJ2-1; 11 positions match TRBD2. CDR3 length: 16 residues. V gave up 6 bases and J gave up 4 bases; unmatched junction bases: 11. Germline-derived CDR1 and CDR2 are SQVTM and ANQGSEA. The CDR3 is CSVPGTSGGGYNEQFF. CDR3 nucleotide sequence: TGCAGCGTGCCCGGGACTAGCGGAGGCGGGTACAATGAGCAGTTCTTC.

This chain connects TRBV4-3 to TRBJ2-1; tentatively, D is TRBD1 (6 bases). Deletions cut 3 bases from V and 7 bases from J, with 10 bases between. CDR1 and CDR2 from the germline V gene are LGHNA and YSLEER. This CDR3 region has 13 residues. The CDR3 sequence: CASSHPGANEQFF. The DNA for the CDR3 is TGCGCCAGCAGCCATCCAGGGGCGAATGAGCAGTTCTTC.

The genes are TRBV7-9 and TRBJ2-1, with D possibly being TRBD1 (6 bases). Trimming pared 11 bases from V and 4 bases from J, leaving 18 bases between. The CDR3 is made up of 14 amino acids. Germline values: CDR1 SEHNR, CDR2 FQNEAQ (reference sequence). As DNA, the CDR3 is TGTGCCGCTATGACAGGAAACCTTTACAATGAGCAGTTCTTC. Translation: CAAMTGNLYNEQFF.

The rearrangement joins TRBV7-6 to TRBJ1-4; D remains ambiguous. CDR3 length: 12 amino acids. Between the trimmed V and J ends, which lost 2 bases and 6 bases, there was a span of 4 bases. CDR1 is SGHVS and CDR2 is FNYEAQ in the germline V gene. Here the CDR3 reads CASSLSDEKLFF. The CDR3 DNA is TGTGCCAGCAGCTTATCCGATGAAAAACTGTTTTTT. Full variable domain (remainder filled in from reference TRBV7-6 and TRBJ1-4): GAGVSQSPRYKVTKRGQDVALRCDPISGHVSLYWYRQALGQGPEFLTYFNYEAQQDKSGLPNDRFSAERPEGSISTLTIQRTEQRDSAMYRCASSLSDEKLFFGSGTQLSVL.

The chain employs TRBV5-1 and TRBJ1-4; D call uncertain. Trimming left V 4 bases short and J 6 bases short, with 10 bases between. CDR3 length: 13 residues. Germline assignment: CDR1 SGHRS and CDR2 YFSETQ. CDR3 sequence reads: CASSPPPYEKLFF. As DNA, the CDR3 is TGCGCCAGCAGCCCACCGCCCTATGAAAAACTGTTTTTT. Full variable domain (outside the CDR3, taken from reference TRBV5-1 and TRBJ1-4): KAGVTQTPRYLIKTRGQQVTLSCSPISGHRSVSWYQQTPGQGLQFLFEYFSETQRNKGNFPGRFSGRQFSNSRSEMNVSTLELGDSALYLCASSPPPYEKLFFGSGTQLSVL.

The chain combines TRBV5-1 with TRBJ2-1; 7 bases map to TRBD2. V trimming: 0 bases; J trimming: 9 bases; junction bases outside the gene matches: 12. The CDR3 is made up of 16 amino acids. Germline assignment: CDR1 SGHRS and CDR2 YFSETQ. The chain's CDR3 is CASSLAGTSEPSEQFF. The CDR3 DNA sequence: TGCGCCAGCAGCTTGGCCGGCACTAGCGAACCGTCTGAGCAGTTCTTC.

The J gene is TRBJ2-3, the V gene TRBV13; 10 nucleotides line up with TRBD2. Germline V CDR1 and CDR2: PRHDT, FYEKMQ (reference sequence). The length of the CDR3 is 18 residues. With V trimmed by 0 bases and J by 3 bases, 9 bases remained unmatched. The CDR3 spells CASSLGRASGGVTDTQYF. CDR3 nucleotides: TGTGCCAGCAGCTTAGGTCGAGCTAGCGGGGGCGTTACAGATACGCAGTATTTT.

The sample holds one count of this clone. The chain uses TRBV5-4 and TRBJ2-7; D may be TRBD1 (6 bases). Trimming removed 0 bases from V and 3 bases from J, with 10 bases in between. The CDR3 extends over 14 amino acids. CDR1 is SGHNT, CDR2 YYREEE, per germline (reference sequence). CDR3 in amino acids: CASSLGQDRYEQYF. Here the CDR3 DNA reads TGTGCCAGCAGCTTGGGACAGGACCGCTACGAGCAGTACTTC.

The chain carries TRBV9 and TRBJ2-1; 10 bases are a match to TRBD2. Germline CDR1 and CDR2: SGDLS and YYNGEE. The V segment lost 3 bases and the J segment 5 bases; nucleotides outside the gene matches: 8. CDR3 length equals 16 residues. CDR3 protein: CASSANLAGVDNEQFF. CDR3 in DNA: TGTGCCAGCAGCGCCAACCTAGCGGGAGTAGACAATGAGCAGTTCTTC.

The chain employs TRBV7-2 and TRBJ2-2; 8 bases line up with TRBD1. This CDR3 spans 16 amino acids. The V and J ends lost 1 base and 4 bases, in that order; junction bases with no gene match: 5. The germline V gene has CDR1 SGHTA and CDR2 FQGNSA. DNA for the CDR3: TGTGCCAGCAGCTTAGTCCCAGGGGGCTTCACCGGGGAGCTGTTTTTT. It specifies CASSLVPGGFTGELFF.

The rearrangement uses TRBV5-1 and TRBJ1-1, with D unresolved. V was cut by 3 bases and J by 0 bases, with 15 bases left in between. Germline CDR1 is SGHRS and CDR2 is YFSETQ. The CDR3 is 16 amino acids. Here the CDR3 DNA reads TGCGCCAGCAGCTCTACAGCGGGTAAAATGAACACTGAAGCTTTCTTT. Protein: CASSSTAGKMNTEAFF.

The V and J genes are TRBV18 and TRBJ2-1; 9 bases fit TRBD2. After removal of 1 base from V and 8 bases from J, the junction contained 12 bases not matched to a gene. This CDR3 spans 17 amino acids. Germline V gene data show CDR1 as KGHSH and CDR2 as LQKENI. DNA for the CDR3: TGTGCCAGCTCACCACGCGGGGGTAGCGGGAGTGGCGATGAGCAGTTCTTC. It yields the protein CASSPRGGSGSGDEQFF.